This T cell receptor beta chain originates from a study of beta chain features in type 1 diabetes. This clone was seen only a few times. The antigen is undetermined. Cells sorted by CD45RO/CCR7/CD25/CD127/CD95/CD27 comprised CD4+ naive, central memory, regulatory and stem cell-like memory cells. Populations obtained by sorting all exceeded 95% purity. V lost 5 bases and J lost 4, with 15 bases in between. There are 15 residues in the CDR3. The V gene's germline CDR1 is MDHEN and CDR2 SYDVKM. Study conclusions and caveats: A moderate, significant TCRB CDR3 shortening appeared in type 1 diabetes across four CD4+ subsets.

All of the isolated RNA was reverse transcribed, so expressed TCRB transcripts were sequenced. Clones were sequenced by immunoSEQ multiplex PCR, and TCRdb holds only the in-frame ones, with some missing. Of 900,000 or so clones in the sample, roughly 15% were seen once. The sequencing sample was made of naive CD4+ T cells from blood. The TCR originated in a woman between 18 and 29 years old in good health. The chain has TRBV28 and TRBJ1-5; D is possibly TRBD1 (6 bases). The CDR3 here is CASSSPGAGNQPQHF. CDR3 in DNA: TGTGCCAGCAGTAGCCCGGGGGCCGGGAATCAGCCCCAGCATTTT.